This is a list of T cell receptor beta chains from one sample in a study of CD4 T cells in lung cancer. The protocol was immunoSEQ multiplex PCR, while the TCRdb copy is restricted to in-frame clones and leaves out a portion. The sample shows around 4,800 clones, roughly 81% of them seen only once. The specimen sequenced was lung tumor tissue. The receptors shown here come from a man in his 60s with non-small cell lung cancer. CDR3s include the opening cysteine and the closing phenylalanine or tryptophan. The order of the fields is V gene, clone size, J gene, D gene, CDR3 DNA, CDR3 protein. A D gene is named only where the DNA matches it firmly. A clone size is listed for some rows: how often the clone was seen (once, few, many), or a class if it is expanded.

TRBV6-5	NA	TRBJ2-7	TRBD1	TGTGCCAGCAGTTTTCGGACAGGGATCCACGAGCAGTACTTC	CASSFRTGIHEQYF
TRBV6-1	NA	TRBJ2-3	NA	TGTGCCAGCACCCGGGAGCGGAGCACAGATACGCAGTATTTT	CASTRERSTDTQYF
TRBV7-9	few	TRBJ2-1	NA	TGTGCCAGCAGCCCCCTAAACAGGGTAGGGAATGAGCAGTTCTTC	CASSPLNRVGNEQFF
TRBV6-6	NA	TRBJ2-7	TRBD1	TGTGCCAGCAGTTTTCGGACAGGGATCCACGAGCAGTACTTC	CASSFRTGIHEQYF
TRBV18	few	TRBJ2-7	TRBD2	TGTGCCAGCTCAAATGGGAGGGCCGTATCCTACGAGCAGTACTTC	CASSNGRAVSYEQYF
TRBV7-9	NA	TRBJ1-1	TRBD1	TGTGCCAGCAGCTACAGGGGAAACACTGAAGCTTTCTTT	CASSYRGNTEAFF
TRBV20-1	once	TRBJ1-2	NA	TGCAGTGCCCCGGGTAACTATGGCTACACCTTC	CSAPGNYGYTF
TRBV6-1	NA	TRBJ2-1	TRBD1	TGTGCCACCATAAGGGACAGGGGGCCTCGGGAGCAGTTCTTC	CATIRDRGPREQFF
TRBV6-6	NA	TRBJ2-1	NA	TGTGCCAGCAGGCCCTACGGAGAAAATGAGCAGTTCTTC	CASRPYGENEQFF
TRBV18	NA	TRBJ1-5	NA	TGTGCCAGCTCACCAAACGGACAGAGCAATCAGCCCCAGCATTTT	CASSPNGQSNQPQHF
TRBV30	once	TRBJ1-1	NA	TGTGCCTGGAACAGGTACACTGAAGCTTTCTTT	CAWNRYTEAFF
TRBV25-1	few	TRBJ2-7	TRBD1	TGTGCCAGCACCAAACGGACAGGGGGGTCCTACGAGCAGTACTTC	CASTKRTGGSYEQYF
TRBV7-9	NA	TRBJ1-1	TRBD1	TGTGCCAGCAGCTTAGCAGGGGGCAACACTGAAGCTTTCTTT	CASSLAGGNTEAFF
TRBV5-5	NA	TRBJ2-7	NA	TGTGCCAGCAGCTTCGGGGTCAGAGACACCTACGAGCAGTACTTC	CASSFGVRDTYEQYF
TRBV13	once	TRBJ2-1	NA	TGTGCCAGCAGCTTAGCCCTAGCTACCAATGAGCAGTTCTTC	CASSLALATNEQFF
TRBV9	NA	TRBJ2-2	TRBD2	TGTGCCAGCAGCGTACTAGCGGGAGCAGGCACCGGGGAGCTGTTTTTT	CASSVLAGAGTGELFF
TRBV5-1	NA	TRBJ1-1	NA	TGCGCCAGCAGCTCTTCCGGACAGATGAACACTGAAGCTTTCTTT	CASSSSGQMNTEAFF
TRBV6-1	NA	TRBJ2-5	NA	TGTGCCAGCAGTGAAGAGGGGATAGCCGGGACTGGGCTTCAAGAGACCCAGTACTTC	CASSEEGIAGTGLQETQYF
TRBV7-2	NA	TRBJ1-2	TRBD1	TGTGCCAGCAGCTTTAGGACAGGGACTAACTATGGCTACACCTTC	CASSFRTGTNYGYTF
TRBV10-2	NA	TRBJ2-5	TRBD2	TGCGCCACCCAGACTAGCGGTCAAGAGACCCAGTACTTC	CATQTSGQETQYF
TRBV7-9	NA	TRBJ1-1	NA	TGTGCCAGCAGCTTAGGGGGGGGGAACACTGAAGCTTTCTTT	CASSLGGGNTEAFF